This T cell receptor beta chain was sequenced in a study of blood T cell repertoires in COVID-19. Study summary: Samples representing acute and convalescent COVID-19 were sourced from the United States, Italy and Spain. The analysed material was cDNA or gDNA that came from T cells, B-cell-depleted T cells, or PBMCs.

Authors' methods: Reference gene primers were amplified, and this amplification served to estimate nucleated cell counts. Repertoires were generated with immunoSEQ multiplex PCR, while TCRdb's copy carries only in-frame clones and drops some. That table furnishes V, J and clone size, whereas the DNA furnished D and trimming. The data show 150,000 to 200,000 clones, about nine tenths seen once. This clone was seen once. The junction had 8 bases not matched to a gene; V was cut back by 4 bases and J by 4 bases. The CDR3 spans 15 residues. Germline CDR1 and CDR2: LGHDT and YNNKEL (reference sequence). The sequence came from a man in his 70s with active or convalescent COVID-19. The chain is built from TRBV3-1 (or the pseudogene TRBV3-2) and TRBJ1-2; 8 bases line up with TRBD1. Sequenced material: peripheral blood. The CDR3 nucleotides are TGTGCCAGCAGCCCCCAGGGGGCTGCGGGCTATGGCTACACCTTC. Its translation: CASSPQGAAGYGYTF.